These 22 T cell receptor beta chains originate from one sample sequenced in a study of tumor-infiltrating lymphocytes in localized non-small cell lung cancer. Generated by immunoSEQ multiplex PCR, the TCRdb table keeps only in-frame clones and is missing some. The sample has about 16,000 clones, roughly three quarters seen once; the top ten hold 9.1%. The specimen sequenced was lung tumor tissue. Receptors were obtained from a human donor with non-small cell lung cancer.

V is TRBV5-1 and J is TRBJ1-2, with 11 positions matching TRBD1. The V gene's germline CDR1 is SGHRS and CDR2 YFSETQ. The CDR3 covers 15 residues. Losses at the gene ends were 4 bases for V and 7 bases for J; bases not matched to a gene: 9. CDR3 residues: CASSGRTGGAGGYTF. CDR3 nucleotide sequence: TGCGCCAGCAGCGGACGGACAGGGGGCGCCGGTGGCTACACCTTC. The full variable domain, with the rest looked up from reference TRBV5-1 and TRBJ1-2, is KAGVTQTPRYLIKTRGQQVTLSCSPISGHRSVSWYQQTPGQGLQFLFEYFSETQRNKGNFPGRFSGRQFSNSRSEMNVSTLELGDSALYLCASSGRTGGAGGYTFGSGTRLTVV.

The chain uses TRBV5-5 and TRBJ1-1; 9 positions agree with TRBD1. The length of the CDR3 is 18 residues. Trimming at V came to 4 bases and at J to 0 bases, leaving 13 bases not matched to a gene. Germline CDR1 SGHKS, CDR2 YYEKEE (reference sequence). The CDR3 DNA reads TGTGCCAGCAGCAGAGTGCTCCGGGACAGGGTCTTGAACACTGAAGCTTTCTTT. Encoded protein: CASSRVLRDRVLNTEAFF. The entire variable domain, with the rest obtained from reference TRBV5-5 and TRBJ1-1, is as follows: DAGVTQSPTHLIKTRGQQVTLRCSPISGHKSVSWYQQVLGQGPQFIFQYYEKEERGRGNFPDRFSARQFPNYSSELNVNALLLGDSALYLCASSRVLRDRVLNTEAFFGQGTRLTVV.

The J gene is TRBJ2-1, the V gene TRBV9, with D hard to call. The CDR3 totals 20 residues. The ends were cut back, 0 bases at V and 0 bases at J, with 22 bases in the middle. CDR1 is SGDLS, CDR2 YYNGEE, per germline. The CDR3 sequence: CASSVGRFGRGPSSYNEQFF. In nucleotides, the CDR3 is TGTGCCAGCAGCGTAGGGCGTTTTGGCCGTGGCCCGAGCTCCTACAATGAGCAGTTCTTC.

The chain uses TRBV5-6 and TRBJ1-3, with 7 bases aligning to TRBD1. The CDR3 runs to 15 residues. Germline loops: CDR1 SGHDT, CDR2 YYEEEE. The V gene end was trimmed by 0 bases and the J gene end by 0 bases; junction bases not matched to a gene: 0. The CDR3 DNA reads as TGTGCCAGCAGCTTGGGGACAGGCTCTGGAAACACCATATATTTT. Amino acids: CASSLGTGSGNTIYF.

The count of this clone is one. This chain connects TRBV4-1 to TRBJ2-5, with 9 bases identical to TRBD1. Losses at the gene ends were 1 base for V and 5 bases for J; bases not matched to a gene: 8. Germline V lookup: CDR1 MGHRA, CDR2 YSYEKL. This CDR3 has 16 residues. The CDR3 reads CASSQGTGGGEETQYF. The CDR3 region has the DNA TGCGCCAGCAGCCAAGGTACAGGGGGCGGTGAGGAGACCCAGTACTTC.

This rearrangement joins TRBV7-2 to TRBJ2-7, with D possibly matching TRBD2 (6 bases). Germline assignment: CDR1 SGHTA and CDR2 FQGNSA. V dropped 2 bases and J dropped 3 bases, with 8 bases sitting between them. The CDR3 extends over 13 amino acids. The CDR3 protein is CASSLNGGYEQYF. The DNA for the CDR3 is TGTGCCAGCAGCTTAAACGGGGGCTACGAGCAGTACTTC.

V gene TRBV10-3 combines with J gene TRBJ1-2; 9 bases map to TRBD1. The CDR3 is 14 amino acids. The V gene end was trimmed by 6 bases and the J gene end by 4 bases; junction bases not matched to a gene: 6. CDR1 and CDR2 from the germline V gene are ENHRY and SYGVKD. The CDR3 DNA is TGTGCCATCAGAGCCGGGACAGGGATCTATGGCTACACCTTC. Protein: CAIRAGTGIYGYTF.

This clone was counted a few times. The CDR3 coding sequence is TGTGCCAGCAGCCCCCAACAGGGCCTAAACTATGGCTACACCTTC. This translates into CASSPQQGLNYGYTF. The rearrangement joins TRBV9 to TRBJ1-2, with D perhaps TRBD1 (6 bases). Trimming stripped 4 bases from V and 2 bases from J, with 15 bases between. The CDR3 has 15 residues. Germline lookup yields CDR1 SGDLS and CDR2 YYNGEE.

This clone was counted a few times. The chain links TRBV10-3 to TRBJ2-7; 8 bases are a match to TRBD1. After removal of 6 bases from V and 4 bases from J, the junction contained 11 bases not matched to a gene. Germline assignment: CDR1 ENHRY and CDR2 SYGVKD. The length of the CDR3 is 15 residues. This chain's CDR3 is CAIRPSTGVVYEQYF. The DNA of the CDR3 is TGTGCCATCAGGCCTTCGACAGGGGTCGTATACGAGCAGTACTTC.

The V call is TRBV10-2, the J call TRBJ2-1; 8 nucleotides line up with TRBD1. CDR1 WSHSY and CDR2 SAAADI come from the germline V gene. The CDR3 totals 15 residues. The V and J ends lost 2 bases and 5 bases, in that order; junction bases with no gene match: 5. CDR3 bases: TGCGCCAGCAGTGAGGGACAGGGCCCCCACAATGAGCAGTTCTTC. This sequence encodes CASSEGQGPHNEQFF.

This rearrangement joins TRBV18 to TRBJ2-5; no firm D call. This CDR3 is 12 amino acids long. Germline V CDR1 and CDR2: KGHSH, LQKENI. Trimming stripped 0 bases from V and 10 bases from J, with 9 bases between. The CDR3 loop reads CASSPPIGRQYF. The CDR3 DNA reads as TGTGCCAGCTCACCACCTATTGGTCGCCAGTACTTC.

The chain uses TRBV6-1 and TRBJ1-6; 7 bases match TRBD1. With 6 bases clipped from V and 6 bases from J, the junction kept 8 bases outside the gene matches. There are 15 residues in the CDR3. From germline, CDR1 is MNHNS and CDR2 SASEGT. The CDR3 DNA reads TGTGCCAGCAGGGATGACAGGGCGAGTAATTCACCCCTCCACTTT. Protein product: CASRDDRASNSPLHF.

The chain uses TRBV9 and TRBJ1-1; D unresolved. CDR3 length equals 14 residues. Trimming removed 2 bases from V and 1 base from J, with 9 bases in between. Germline CDR1 is SGDLS and CDR2 is YYNGEE. The CDR3, as DNA: TGTGCCAGCAGCGTGGGATCGGCGAACACTGAAGCTTTCTTT. Protein sequence: CASSVGSANTEAFF.

The chain joins TRBV2 to TRBJ2-3; 9 bases fit TRBD1. CDR3 size: 19 residues. Looked up from germline, CDR1 is SNHLY and CDR2 is FYNNEI. With V trimmed by 1 base and J by 0 bases, 11 bases remained unmatched. CDR3 in amino acids: CASSEEGTGRYPSTDTQYF. As DNA, the CDR3 is TGTGCCAGCAGTGAAGAAGGGACAGGGAGATACCCTAGCACAGATACGCAGTATTTT.

This clone was observed a single time. The chain carries TRBV6-6 and TRBJ1-6, with D hard to call. This CDR3 has 14 amino acids. Germline values: CDR1 MNHNY, CDR2 SVGAGI (reference sequence). The V end lost 4 bases, the J end lost 0 bases, and 4 bases lay between the germline ends. Written as DNA, the CDR3 is TGTGCCAGCAGTTTCGACTCCTATAATTCACCCCTCCACTTT. It yields the protein CASSFDSYNSPLHF.

The chain recombines TRBV4-1 with TRBJ1-2, with D unresolved. The V end was cut by 0 bases, the J end by 5 bases, with 10 bases between. The CDR3 runs to 14 residues. CDR1 is MGHRA and CDR2 is YSYEKL in the germline V gene. This chain's CDR3 is CASSQDRRVYGYTF. CDR3 sequence (DNA): TGCGCCAGCAGCCAAGATAGAAGGGTGTATGGCTACACCTTC.

The chain joins TRBV4-1 to TRBJ1-5; the D is unclear. CDR1 is MGHRA, CDR2 YSYEKL, per germline. This CDR3 has 13 residues. The germline V and J ends were trimmed by 9 bases and 6 bases, with 15 bases remaining between them. The DNA of the CDR3 is TGCGCCAGGACTCAGCCCGCAGTTCAGCCCCAGCATTTT. Amino acids: CARTQPAVQPQHF.

The chain has TRBV19 and TRBJ2-7; perhaps TRBD2 as D (5 bases). Between the trimmed V and J ends, which lost 9 bases and 1 base, there was a span of 10 bases. In germline, CDR1 is LNHDA, CDR2 SQIVND (reference sequence). The CDR3 has 12 residues. The CDR3 nucleotides read TGTGCCAGCGCCGGGGTTTCCTACGAGCAGTACTTC. Its translation: CASAGVSYEQYF.

As DNA, the CDR3 is TGTGCCAGCAGCTTGCCGACTAGCGGATACCAAGAGACCCAGTACTTC. This encodes CASSLPTSGYQETQYF. The rearrangement uses TRBV5-4 and TRBJ2-5; 9 nucleotides agree with TRBD2. Trimming removed 1 base from V and 0 bases from J; junction bases left unmatched: 4. The CDR3 runs 16 residues. Germline V lookup: CDR1 SGHNT, CDR2 YYREEE (reference sequence).

The V call is TRBV7-2, the J call TRBJ2-2; possibly TRBD1 for D (5 bases). CDR3 length: 15 residues. Germline CDR1 and CDR2: SGHTA and FQGNSA. V lost 3 bases and J 0 bases, leaving 8 bases between the germline ends. Written as DNA, the CDR3 is TGTGCCAGCAGCTTCAGACAGTCGAACACCGGGGAGCTGTTTTTT. The encoded protein is CASSFRQSNTGELFF.

The chain links TRBV9 to TRBJ1-1; possible D gene TRBD1, 6 bases. The CDR3 consists of 14 residues. V lost 4 bases to trimming and J lost 1 base, with 11 bases between them. Germline lookup yields CDR1 SGDLS and CDR2 YYNGEE. The CDR3 loop is CASSRGGGNTEAFF. The CDR3 DNA follows: TGTGCCAGCAGCCGGGGGGGCGGGAACACTGAAGCTTTCTTT.

V gene TRBV7-9 combines with J gene TRBJ2-7; TRBD1 matches 8 bases. The CDR3 is 15 amino acids. Germline loops: CDR1 SEHNR, CDR2 FQNEAQ (reference sequence). Trimming took 4 bases from V and 3 from J; bases not matched to a gene: 8. CDR3 nucleotide sequence: TGTGCCAGCAGCTCAGCCGGGACAGGCTACTACGAGCAGTACTTC. This codes for CASSSAGTGYYEQYF. Full variable domain (outside the CDR3, taken from reference TRBV7-9 and TRBJ2-7): DTGVSQNPRHKITKRGQNVTFRCDPISEHNRLYWYRQTLGQGPEFLTYFQNEAQLEKSRLLSDRFSAERPKGSFSTLEIQRTEQGDSAMYLCASSSAGTGYYEQYFGPGTRLTVT.